This T cell receptor beta chain appears in the sequencing data of a study of shared clonotypes between healthy human individuals. About this clone: The antigen is undetermined.

Between the trimmed V and J ends, which lost 7 bases and 4 bases, there was a span of 17 bases. The CDR3 is 14 amino acids. Germline assignment: CDR1 MNHNY and CDR2 SVGAGI (reference sequence). Libraries were prepared by immunoSEQ multiplex PCR; TCRdb keeps only in-frame clonotypes and omits some of them. This sample has 1.5 million to 2.5 million clones; approximately 94% occur once, and the top ten carry approximately 1.2%. Study observations and caveats: What rarefaction showed was incomplete sorted-subset sequencing despite large depth.

The naive CD8 population came from CD45RO-negative cells selected for CCR7, without terminally differentiated effector memory CD45RA+ cells. The chain couples TRBV6-6 to TRBJ2-7, with D possibly being TRBD2 (5 bases). Sequencing was done on a sample of naive CD8+ T cells sorted from blood. The origin of this receptor is a man aged 18 to 29 in good health. CDR3 nucleotides: TGTGCCAGCAACGAAGGGAGTTTAGGGTACGAGCAGTACTTC. This translates into CASNEGSLGYEQYF.